The 21 T cell receptor delta chains below all came from one sample that was sequenced in a study of gamma-delta T cells after stem cell transplantation. TCRdb re-called the RT-PCR reads via CATT. The data show thousands of delta-chain clones, around 4.1% seen once. What was sequenced was gamma-delta T cells. The receptors come from a human donor. It is not recorded whose cells these are; they may come from a transplant donor.

This clone has a handful of counts. TCRdb shows a much larger clone's protein in place of this DNA's translation, and the two differ at residue 4, likely through a read error; the protein shown is translated from the DNA. The DNA for the CDR3 is TGTGCCTGTGGCAACCTTCTACTGGGGGGATCGGCCGATAAACTCATCTTT. Its protein product is CACGNLLLGGSADKLIF. This chain uses TRDV2 with TRDJ1; 8 bases fit TRDD3. V gave up 5 bases and J gave up 3 bases; unmatched junction bases: 16. CDR3 length: 17 residues. From germline, CDR1 is GEAIGNYY and CDR2 EKD.

This clone occurred a few times. A much larger clone lies a single base off, so this may be a read error. The chain carries TRDV2 and TRDJ1; a weak D match, TRDD3 (6 bases). The V gene lost 2 bases and the J gene lost 2 bases, with 20 bases spanning the gap. CDR1 GEAIGNYY and CDR2 EKD come from the germline V gene. This CDR3 is built from 17 residues. Written as DNA, the CDR3 is TGTGCCTGTGACAAATTACTGGGCTCCCCTTTTACCGATAAACTCATCTTT. This codes for CACDKLLGSPFTDKLIF.

Turning to this clone: Being one base from a much bigger clone, this may be a read error. In the same sample, other DNA sequences code for this CDR3. This chain uses TRDV2 with TRDJ1; D remains unclear. Germline V CDR1 and CDR2: GEAIGNYY, EKD. This CDR3 has 16 residues. CDR3 nucleotides: TGTGCCTGCGACACCGGAAACTACAGGGACACCGATAAACTCATCTTT. This gives the protein CACDTGNYRDTDKLIF.

Comment on this clone: This DNA's translation and the protein TCRdb lists, from a much larger clone, do not match at residue 5, likely due to a read error; the protein shown is translated from the DNA. The chain links TRDV2 to TRDJ1; perhaps TRDD3 as D (6 bases). The CDR3 sequence is 14 residues long. Germline CDR1 GEAIGNYY, CDR2 EKD. V lost 3 bases and J 4 bases, leaving 14 bases between the germline ends. For the CDR3, the DNA is TGTGCCTGTGACTCCGTACTGGGCAACGATAAACTCATCTTT. The encoded protein is CACDSVLGNDKLIF.

V usage is TRAV38-2/DV8 and J usage is TRDJ1, with 10 bases aligning to TRDD3. V lost 5 bases to trimming and J lost 0 bases; unmatched junction nucleotides: 31. From germline, CDR1 is TSESDYY and CDR2 QEAYKQQN. The CDR3 has 24 residues. Here the CDR3 reads CAYSNGLPVLGDARVLPYTDKLIF. Here the CDR3 DNA reads TGTGCTTATAGTAATGGCCTTCCTGTACTGGGGGATGCTCGGGTCCTTCCGTACACCGATAAACTCATCTTT.

Worth noting for this clone: One base separates it from a far larger clone, so it is likely a read error. Other DNA sequences within the sample encode an identical CDR3. This chain uses TRAV29/DV5 with TRDJ1; TRDD3 aligns across 9 bases. Germline-derived CDR1 and CDR2 are NSMFDY and ISSIKDK. Trimming removed 0 bases from V and 0 bases from J; junction bases left unmatched: 27. The CDR3 has 23 amino acids. The CDR3 loop is CAASVASYPLGDGGFFNTDKLIF. The DNA for the CDR3 is TGTGCAGCAAGCGTGGCTTCCTATCCCCTGGGGGATGGCGGCTTCTTTAACACCGATAAACTCATCTTT.

This clone showed up just a few times. A read error is possible here, since a much larger clone lies one base away. The sample carries other DNA sequences with the same CDR3. The chain joins TRDV1 to TRDJ1; 10 positions match TRDD3. After removal of 2 bases from V and 0 bases from J, the junction contained 18 bases not matched to a gene. Germline V gives CDR1 TSWWSYY, CDR2 QGS. This CDR3 comprises 21 residues. CDR3 in DNA: TGTGCTCTTGGGGAAATCGACTACTTCGGGCTGGGGGATAAGTACACCGATAAACTCATCTTT. Protein product: CALGEIDYFGLGDKYTDKLIF.

The J gene is TRDJ1, the V gene TRDV1; D tentatively fits TRDD2 or TRDD3 (9 bases each). Trimming removed 0 bases from V and 8 bases from J, with 37 bases in between. Germline CDR1 is TSWWSYY and CDR2 is QGS. The CDR3 contains 22 residues. The CDR3 DNA sequence: TGTGCTCTTGGGGAACTCTGGGCCGGACCTTCCTACAAATTACTGGGGGACCAAAAACTCATCTTT. This gives the protein CALGELWAGPSYKLLGDQKLIF.

This clone is labeled large. A far larger clone lies a single base away; this is likely a read error. The same CDR3 also results from other DNA sequences found in this sample. V usage is TRDV2 and J usage is TRDJ3; 7 nucleotides agree with TRDD3. The V and J ends lost 3 bases and 1 base, in that order; junction bases with no gene match: 29. Germline CDR1 and CDR2: GEAIGNYY and EKD. This CDR3 comprises 25 residues. As DNA, the CDR3 is TGTGCCTGTGACGCCGTGAGTGGATGGGGGACCCCGCTTCGTTTATCGTCCTGGGACACCCGACAGATGTTTTTC. It encodes CACDAVSGWGTPLRLSSWDTRQMFF.

In its sample, this clone is large (0.1 to 1%). The rearrangement links TRDV2 to TRDJ1; D is uncertain. Looked up from germline, CDR1 is GEAIGNYY and CDR2 is EKD. CDR3 length equals 14 residues. Trimming removed 4 bases from V and 1 base from J, with 12 bases in between. For the CDR3, the DNA is TGTGCCTGTGATGAGCTGTGGACCACCGATAAACTCATCTTT. Its translation: CACDELWTTDKLIF.

This clone turned up a few times. This DNA's translation differs at residues 5 and 6 from TCRdb's protein, which comes from a much larger clone; a read error is likely, and the protein shown is translated from the DNA. The CDR3 protein is CACDAMGPLGDTRTDKLIF. The CDR3 DNA is TGTGCCTGTGACGCCATGGGGCCACTGGGGGATACGAGAACCGATAAACTCATCTTT. This sequence joins TRDV2 and TRDJ1, with TRDD3 identical over 13 bases. Trimming at V came to 3 bases and at J to 2 bases, leaving 14 bases not matched to a gene. This CDR3 region has 19 residues. Germline CDR1 GEAIGNYY, CDR2 EKD.

Within the sample, this clone is large (0.1 to 1%). The identical CDR3 is also encoded by other nucleotide sequences in the sample. The chain carries TRDV2 and TRDJ1, with no clear D. The germline V gene has CDR1 GEAIGNYY and CDR2 EKD. The CDR3 is made up of 15 amino acids. V was shortened by 0 bases and J by 0 bases, with 10 bases between the two germline ends. CDR3 amino acids: CACDTVSLHTDKLIF. CDR3 nucleotide sequence: TGTGCCTGTGACACCGTCTCCCTCCACACCGATAAACTCATCTTT.

By its share, this clone is medium-sized (0.01 to 0.1%). Other nucleotide sequences in the sample specify the same CDR3. The J gene is TRDJ2, the V gene TRDV1; TRDD3 matches at 13 bases. From germline, CDR1 is TSWWSYY and CDR2 QGS. This CDR3 comprises 23 residues. After removal of 0 bases from V and 0 bases from J, the junction contained 16 bases not matched to a gene. CDR3 DNA: TGTGCTCTTGGGGAACTCCGCCTCGACTGGGGGATACGCTTAATCGCTTTGACAGCACAACTCTTCTTT. Translation: CALGELRLDWGIRLIALTAQLFF.

This clone ranks as medium-sized. The chain is built from TRDV2 and TRDJ1; 7 bases align to TRDD3. Germline CDR1 is GEAIGNYY and CDR2 is EKD. Germline trimming cut 3 bases from V and 0 bases from J; bases unmatched to any gene: 6. The CDR3 has 15 amino acids. This chain's CDR3 is CACDQLGSHTDKLIF. CDR3 coding DNA: TGTGCCTGTGACCAACTGGGGTCACACACCGATAAACTCATCTTT.

V gene TRDV2 combines with J gene TRDJ1; 13 nucleotides align to TRDD3. With 1 base clipped from V and 1 base from J, the junction kept 8 bases outside the gene matches. The CDR3 runs to 18 residues. CDR1 and CDR2 (germline): GEAIGNYY, EKD. CDR3 residues: CACDTPLGDTRVTDKLIF. CDR3 nucleotides: TGTGCCTGTGACACACCACTGGGGGATACGAGGGTCACCGATAAACTCATCTTT.

This clone is labeled medium-sized (0.01 to 0.1%). In the same sample, other DNA sequences code for this CDR3. The rearrangement uses TRDV1 and TRDJ1, with D perhaps TRDD3 (6 bases). The germline gives CDR1 TSWWSYY, CDR2 QGS. The ends were cut back, 3 bases at V and 0 bases at J, with 32 bases in the middle. The CDR3 runs 22 residues. CDR3 region: CALGDPFVPALWGLPYTDKLIF. The DNA of the CDR3 is TGTGCTCTTGGGGACCCGTTCGTCCCGGCACTTTGGGGGCTCCCGTACACCGATAAACTCATCTTT.

This clone is classed as medium-sized. A clone one base away is much larger, so this may be a read error. Written as DNA, the CDR3 is TGTGCCTGTGACACCGTACTGGGGACTACATACACCGATAAACTCATCTTT. It specifies CACDTVLGTTYTDKLIF. The V gene is TRDV2, the J gene TRDJ1, with 7 bases fitting TRDD3. The germline CDR1 and CDR2 sequences are GEAIGNYY and EKD. This CDR3 region has 17 residues. With V trimmed by 0 bases and J by 0 bases, 9 bases remained unmatched.

Remarks on this clone: A much more abundant neighbour one base away suggests this may be a read error. This sample includes further DNA sequences coding for the same CDR3. This sequence joins TRDV2 and TRDJ1; D unresolved. This CDR3 comprises 15 residues. Germline CDR1 and CDR2: GEAIGNYY and EKD. CDR3 in amino acids: CACDAVSRKTDKLIF. CDR3 DNA: TGTGCCTGTGACGCGGTCTCCCGTAAAACCGACAAACTCATCTTT.

This clone showed up just a few times. A single base separates this from a much larger clone, so it may be a read error. Other DNA sequences in this sample translate to the same CDR3. This chain connects TRDV2 to TRDJ3; 12 bases fit TRDD3. Germline CDR1 is GEAIGNYY and CDR2 is EKD. CDR3 length: 22 amino acids. J was trimmed by 0 bases and V by 0 bases; bases with no gene match: 11. CDR3 residues: CACDTATGGYSKSSWDTRQMFF. The CDR3, as DNA: TGTGCCTGTGACACCGCCACTGGGGGATACTCTAAAAGCTCCTGGGACACCCGACAGATGTTTTTC.

By share, this clone ranks as large. Other nucleotide sequences from this sample produce the same CDR3. This chain joins TRAV29/DV5 and TRDJ1, with TRDD3 matching over 9 bases. This CDR3 region has 23 residues. V dropped 0 bases and J dropped 0; count of bases not matched to a gene: 27. Germline V gene sequence: CDR1 NSMFDY, CDR2 ISSIKDK. The CDR3 sequence is CAASVASYPLGDGGFFNTDKLIF. The CDR3 DNA sequence: TGTGCAGCAAGCGTGGCTTCCTATCCCCTGGGGGATGGCGGTTTCTTTAACACCGATAAACTCATCTTT.

By share of the sample, this clone is large. Different DNA sequences within this sample yield the same CDR3. The gene calls are TRDV2 and TRDJ2; 11 nucleotides line up with TRDD3. V lost 0 bases, J lost 11 bases, and 16 bases stayed unmatched. The CDR3 consists of 18 residues. Germline V gene sequence: CDR1 GEAIGNYY, CDR2 EKD. In nucleotides, the CDR3 is TGTGCCTGTGACACCGTAGCAGGAGTGGGGGATACGCTGGGTCAACTCTTCTTT. This codes for CACDTVAGVGDTLGQLFF.